This T cell receptor beta chain derives from a study of response to subunit inactivated influenza vaccine. TCRdb called the RT-PCR reads again in MiXCR, with one record for every CDR3 protein. This sample has around 480,000 distinct CDR3 sequences; approximately 16% occur once, and the top ten carry roughly 3%. This clonotype was seen a few times. The CDR3 consists of 16 residues. In germline, CDR1 is SGHTA, CDR2 FQGNSA. V dropped 7 bases and J dropped 5; count of bases not matched to a gene: 13. The material sequenced was CD4+ T cells sorted from PBMCs, taken about 23 months after vaccination. This clonotype was sampled from a man aged 50-75 years who received an inactivated influenza vaccine. The chain combines TRBV7-2 with TRBJ2-2; 7 nucleotides align to TRBD2. The CDR3 coding sequence is TGTGCCAGCACCCTAAGGGGAACCGGGAGGACCGGGGAGCTGTTTTTT. It yields the protein CASTLRGTGRTGELFF.